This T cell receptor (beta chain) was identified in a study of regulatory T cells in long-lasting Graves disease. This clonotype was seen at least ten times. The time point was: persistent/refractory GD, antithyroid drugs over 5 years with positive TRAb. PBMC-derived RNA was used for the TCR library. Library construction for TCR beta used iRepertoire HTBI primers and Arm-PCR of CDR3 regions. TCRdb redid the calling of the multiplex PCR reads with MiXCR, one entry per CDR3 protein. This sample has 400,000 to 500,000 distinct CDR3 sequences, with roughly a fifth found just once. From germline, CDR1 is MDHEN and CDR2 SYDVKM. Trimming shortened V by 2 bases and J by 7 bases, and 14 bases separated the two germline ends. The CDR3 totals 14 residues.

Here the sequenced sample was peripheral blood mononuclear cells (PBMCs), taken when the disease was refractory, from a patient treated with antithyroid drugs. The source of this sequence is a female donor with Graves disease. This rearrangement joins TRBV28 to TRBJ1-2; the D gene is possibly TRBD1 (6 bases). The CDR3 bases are TGTGCCAGCAGTTTAACGCGCGGGGGCGGTGGCTACACCTTC. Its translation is CASSLTRGGGGYTF.